This T cell receptor (beta chain) was profiled in a study of blood T cell repertoires in COVID-19. Study in general: Samples representing acute and convalescent COVID-19 were sourced from the United States, Italy and Spain. PBMCs, B-cell-depleted T cells, or T cells provided the cDNA or gDNA that made up the material.

V trimming: 4 bases; J trimming: 3 bases; junction bases outside the gene matches: 4. CDR3 length: 15 amino acids. The germline gives CDR1 MNHNY, CDR2 SVGAGI (reference sequence). Per the authors' pipeline: Quantification of nucleated cells was approximated via reference gene primer amplification. TCRdb's copy holds only in-frame clones and misses some; the assay was immunoSEQ multiplex PCR. V, J and clone size were drawn from that table, and D and trimming were deduced from the DNA. In the table there are approximately 150,000 clones, about 90% of which are singletons. Input material: peripheral blood. This chain connects TRBV6-6 to TRBJ1-2; TRBD1 matches 11 bases. This receptor was obtained from a middle-aged man who had recovered from COVID-19. The CDR3 loop reads CASSSDRGRDYGYTF. Written as DNA, the CDR3 is TGTGCCAGCAGTTCGGACAGGGGGCGCGACTATGGCTACACCTTC.